The rows below give T cell receptor beta chains drawn from one sample of a study of blood T cell repertoires in COVID-19. Sequencing used immunoSEQ multiplex PCR; TCRdb keeps in-frame clones, though not all of them. The table includes roughly 160,000 clones, 70% to 90% detected once. Sequencing was carried out using peripheral blood. These receptors were collected from a man aged 50-59 years with active or convalescent COVID-19. CDR3s include the opening cysteine and the closing phenylalanine or tryptophan. The D gene is left open where the match is weak. The size entry is marked missing in some rows and otherwise reads once, few, many or a size class.

d_call: -
clone_size: -
j_call: TRBJ1-2
v_call: TRBV12-3/TRBV12-4
cdr3_aa: CASSLIPNYGYTF
cdr3_nt: TGTGCCAGCAGTTTAATCCCAAACTATGGCTACACCTTC

d_call: -
clone_size: few
j_call: TRBJ1-6
v_call: TRBV19
cdr3_aa: CASSIREHSPLHF
cdr3_nt: TGTGCCAGTAGTATCCGGGAACATTCACCCCTCCACTTT

d_call: -
clone_size: -
j_call: TRBJ2-2
v_call: TRBV9
cdr3_aa: CASSVVYNTGELFF
cdr3_nt: TGTGCCAGCAGCGTAGTGTATAACACCGGGGAGCTGTTTTTT

d_call: -
clone_size: -
j_call: TRBJ2-3
v_call: TRBV4-3
cdr3_aa: CASSQASTDTQYF
cdr3_nt: TGCGCCAGCAGCCAAGCGAGTACAGATACGCAGTATTTT

d_call: -
clone_size: -
j_call: TRBJ1-3
v_call: TRBV5-4
cdr3_aa: CASSQFSGNTIYF
cdr3_nt: TGTGCCAGCAGCCAGTTCTCTGGAAACACCATATATTTT

d_call: TRBD2
clone_size: -
j_call: TRBJ2-7
v_call: TRBV7-2
cdr3_aa: CASSLGTSGSYEQYF
cdr3_nt: TGTGCCAGCAGCCTAGGGACTAGCGGATCCTACGAGCAGTACTTC

d_call: -
clone_size: once
j_call: TRBJ1-3
v_call: TRBV6-5
cdr3_aa: CASSYRWGGGNTIYF
cdr3_nt: TGTGCCAGCAGTTACCGTTGGGGGGGTGGAAACACCATATATTTT

d_call: TRBD2
clone_size: few
j_call: TRBJ2-3
v_call: TRBV6-2/TRBV6-3
cdr3_aa: CASSYDRTSRGGATDTQYF
cdr3_nt: TGTGCCAGCAGTTACGACCGGACTAGCCGGGGGGGGGCCACAGATACGCAGTATTTT

d_call: -
clone_size: few
j_call: TRBJ1-1
v_call: TRBV7-9
cdr3_aa: CASSLVLNTEAFF
cdr3_nt: TGTGCCAGCAGCTTAGTCTTGAACACTGAAGCTTTCTTT

d_call: TRBD2
clone_size: few
j_call: TRBJ2-5
v_call: TRBV10-3
cdr3_aa: CAIRMGLAGGQETQYF
cdr3_nt: TGTGCCATCAGGATGGGACTAGCGGGGGGCCAAGAGACCCAGTACTTC

d_call: TRBD1
clone_size: -
j_call: TRBJ2-7
v_call: TRBV2
cdr3_aa: CASSRGQNYEQYF
cdr3_nt: TGTGCCAGCAGTCGGGGACAGAACTACGAGCAGTACTTC

d_call: TRBD1
clone_size: -
j_call: TRBJ1-2
v_call: TRBV5-4
cdr3_aa: CASSLAVGQASGYTF
cdr3_nt: TGTGCCAGCAGCTTGGCGGTTGGACAGGCGAGCGGCTACACCTTC

d_call: -
clone_size: once
j_call: TRBJ2-5
v_call: TRBV5-1
cdr3_aa: CASSLVADTRQQETQYF
cdr3_nt: TGCGCCAGCAGCTTGGTCGCGGACACACGGCAACAAGAGACCCAGTACTTC

d_call: -
clone_size: few
j_call: TRBJ1-1
v_call: TRBV4-1
cdr3_aa: CASSQPILNTEAFF
cdr3_nt: TGCGCCAGCAGCCAACCCATCCTGAACACTGAAGCTTTCTTT

d_call: -
clone_size: -
j_call: TRBJ2-7
v_call: TRBV4-3
cdr3_aa: CASSQQGSYSPTDTYEQYF
cdr3_nt: TGCGCCAGCAGCCAACAGGGCTCGTACTCCCCGACAGATACCTACGAGCAGTACTTC

d_call: TRBD1
clone_size: once
j_call: TRBJ2-5
v_call: TRBV5-6
cdr3_aa: CASSFRTGGSQETQYF
cdr3_nt: TGTGCCAGCAGCTTCCGGACAGGGGGTTCTCAAGAGACCCAGTACTTC

d_call: TRBD2
clone_size: many
j_call: TRBJ2-7
v_call: TRBV4-1
cdr3_aa: CASSQDAPGRGEQYF
cdr3_nt: TGCGCCAGCAGCCAAGATGCCCCCGGGAGGGGCGAGCAGTACTTC

d_call: -
clone_size: -
j_call: TRBJ1-1
v_call: TRBV4-3
cdr3_aa: CASSQDTAMNTEAFF
cdr3_nt: TGCGCCAGCAGCCAAGATACAGCTATGAACACTGAAGCTTTCTTT

d_call: -
clone_size: -
j_call: TRBJ1-1
v_call: TRBV20-1
cdr3_aa: CSATPRTEAFF
cdr3_nt: TGCAGTGCTACCCCCAGGACTGAAGCTTTCTTT

d_call: TRBD2
clone_size: -
j_call: TRBJ2-2
v_call: TRBV7-2
cdr3_aa: CASSFGLAGGPGELFF
cdr3_nt: TGTGCCAGCAGCTTCGGACTAGCGGGGGGGCCCGGGGAGCTGTTTTTT